The 18 T cell receptor beta chains below were found in one sample sequenced in a study of human T cells and chemical hapten exposure. Time point in this sample: pre-sensitization, week 0. Treatment in this sample: therapeutic diphenylcyclopropenone sensitization with weekly scalp DPC. Each CDR3 protein gets one entry after TCRdb re-called the RACE reads with MiXCR. The sample holds 270,000 or so distinct CDR3 sequences; roughly 8% are singletons and the top ten take 1.2%. Here the sequenced sample was whole blood, taken in connection with sensitization to the hapten diphenylcyclopropenone (DPC). Source of these receptors: a man aged 18 to 35 with alopecia areata. Some clones in this sample may be carry-over from other donors' samples.

V and J are TRBV29-1 and TRBJ2-7; maybe TRBD1 (6 bases). Trimming took off 6 bases at V and 3 bases at J, with 9 bases between the two ends. The CDR3 is 11 residues long. Germline V gene sequence: CDR1 SQVTM, CDR2 ANQGSEA. The CDR3 sequence is CSVLQGYEQYV. The DNA of the CDR3 is TGCAGCGTCCTACAGGGCTACGAGCAGTACGTC.

This clonotype has a handful of counts. The gene calls are TRBV5-1 and TRBJ2-1; 10 nucleotides align to TRBD1. Per the germline V gene, CDR1 is SGHRS and CDR2 is YFSETQ. This CDR3 contains 15 residues. J gave up 9 bases and V 4 bases, and 10 bases lay outside the gene matches. This chain's CDR3 is CASSLLQTGGGEQFF. CDR3 DNA: TGCGCCAGCAGCCTCTTACAGACAGGGGGCGGTGAGCAGTTCTTC.

CDR3 loop: CASAGVRRDPRPSYNEQFF. CDR3 coding DNA: TGTGCCAGTGCCGGTGTACGCAGGGACCCTAGGCCCTCCTACAATGAGCAGTTCTTC. V gene TRBV13 combines with J gene TRBJ2-1; D tentatively reads TRBD1 or TRBD2 (5 bases each). Trimming shortened V by 9 bases and J by 0 bases, and 27 bases separated the two germline ends. The CDR3 spans 19 residues. CDR1 PRHDT and CDR2 FYEKMQ come from the germline V gene (reference sequence).

At least ten counts were recorded for this clonotype. The chain combines TRBV27 with TRBJ2-7, with D perhaps matching TRBD1 or TRBD2 (5 bases each). Deletions cut 6 bases from V and 5 bases from J, with 14 bases between. The CDR3 totals 13 residues. Per the germline V gene, CDR1 is MNHEY and CDR2 is SMNVEV (reference sequence). Written as DNA, the CDR3 is TGTGCCAGCAGGGGGCAGGGTAGCGACGAGCAGTACGTC. Its translation: CASRGQGSDEQYV.

The chain combines TRBV7-2 with TRBJ1-5; 7 bases fit TRBD1. Per the germline V gene, CDR1 is SGHTA and CDR2 is FQGNSA. The CDR3 length is 16 residues. Germline trimming cut 1 base from V and 7 bases from J; bases unmatched to any gene: 10. DNA for the CDR3: TGTGCCAGCAGCTTAGAGGTGTCAGGGGGGTGGCAGCCCCAGCATTTT. Amino acids: CASSLEVSGGWQPQHF.

This clonotype was seen many times. This sequence joins TRBV6-5 and TRBJ2-3; TRBD2 might be the D (6 bases). The V gene's germline CDR1 is MNHEY and CDR2 SVGAGI. The V end was cut by 6 bases, the J end by 5 bases, with 15 bases between. The CDR3 contains 14 residues. The CDR3 loop reads CASRRLGRGDTQYF. The DNA for the CDR3 is TGTGCCAGCAGAAGACTAGGTAGAGGAGATACGCAGTATTTT.

This clonotype was found many times. The V and J genes are TRBV20-1 and TRBJ2-7; D gene uncertain. The V gene lost 6 bases and the J gene lost 1 base, with 16 bases spanning the gap. This CDR3 is 14 amino acids long. CDR1 and CDR2 from the germline V gene are DFQATT and SNEGSKA (reference sequence). The CDR3 nucleotides read TGCAGTGCCGCCCCCCCGGATGCGTCCTACGAGCAGTACTTC. It encodes CSAAPPDASYEQYF.

This clonotype showed up just a few times. The chain is built from TRBV6-5 and TRBJ1-1; D is ambiguous. V shed 6 bases and J shed 7 bases, with 18 bases lying between them. The CDR3 runs to 14 residues. Germline CDR1 is MNHEY and CDR2 is SVGAGI. CDR3 residues: CASSLEFRGDEAFF. The CDR3 nucleotides are TGTGCCAGCAGCCTAGAGTTCCGTGGCGATGAAGCTTTCTTT.

V is TRBV4-1 and J is TRBJ2-7, with a tentative D call TRBD2 (6 bases). Germline CDR1 MGHRA, CDR2 YSYEKL. V lost 4 bases, J lost 3 bases, and 16 bases lay in between. CDR3 size: 15 residues. Here the CDR3 DNA reads TGCGCCAGCAGCCCCGAACATAGCGGAATCTACGAGCAGTACTTC. Translation gives CASSPEHSGIYEQYF.

The chain is built from TRBV5-1 and TRBJ2-7, with 8 bases matching TRBD1. V was clipped by 4 bases and J by 2 bases; unmatched bases: 8. This CDR3 has 15 amino acids. The germline gives CDR1 SGHRS, CDR2 YFSETQ. Here the CDR3 DNA reads TGCGCCAGCAGCCTACTGACAGGGGTAGCCTACGAGCAGTACTTC. Translated, it gives CASSLLTGVAYEQYF.

This clonotype came up a few times. This sequence joins TRBV29-1 and TRBJ2-7, with D perhaps TRBD1 or TRBD2 (5 bases each). Germline CDR1 is SQVTM and CDR2 is ANQGSEA. The CDR3 is 13 amino acids. V lost 6 bases to trimming and J lost 2 bases, with 14 bases between them. In nucleotides, the CDR3 is TGCAGCGTGGACGGGACGGATACCTACGAGCAGTACTTC. This translates into CSVDGTDTYEQYF.

The chain has TRBV4-3 and TRBJ2-1; D may be TRBD2 (5 bases). Trimming took off 4 bases at V and 5 bases at J, with 15 bases between the two ends. CDR1 and CDR2 from the germline V gene are LGHNA and YSLEER. The CDR3 is made up of 15 amino acids. CDR3 protein: CASSPLVGVNNEQFF. Written as DNA, the CDR3 is TGCGCCAGCAGCCCTCTCGTCGGGGTCAACAATGAGCAGTTCTTC.

Many counts were recorded for this clonotype. This chain uses TRBV14 with TRBJ1-2, with TRBD1 matching 7 bases. This CDR3 comprises 14 residues. Germline values: CDR1 SGHDN, CDR2 FVKESK. The V and J ends lost 6 bases and 4 bases, in that order; junction bases with no gene match: 8. CDR3 in DNA: TGTGCCAGCAGGTTGACAGGGCTCGCCTATGGCTACACCTTC. As protein: CASRLTGLAYGYTF.

The chain joins TRBV5-1 to TRBJ2-3, with D perhaps matching TRBD2 (6 bases). CDR1 is SGHRS and CDR2 is YFSETQ in the germline V gene. The V end was cut by 5 bases, the J end by 0 bases, with 13 bases between. The CDR3 is 15 amino acids. CDR3 coding DNA: TGCGCCAGCAGACGGGACGGGACTAGCACAGATACGCAGTATTTT. Amino acid sequence: CASRRDGTSTDTQYF. Together with reference TRBV5-1 and TRBJ2-3, the CDR3 gives the full variable domain: KAGVTQTPRYLIKTRGQQVTLSCSPISGHRSVSWYQQTPGQGLQFLFEYFSETQRNKGNFPGRFSGRQFSNSRSEMNVSTLELGDSALYLCASRRDGTSTDTQYFGPGTRLTVL.

The V gene is TRBV12-3 or TRBV12-4, the J gene TRBJ1-1; D remains unclear. The CDR3 loop spans 14 amino acids. Trimming removed 7 bases at V and 6 bases at J, with 18 bases between. CDR3: CASTQTMGVSEAFF. The CDR3 bases are TGTGCCAGCACCCAGACGATGGGCGTCTCTGAAGCTTTCTTT.

The table lists this clonotype with a count of one. The gene calls are TRBV12-3 or TRBV12-4 and TRBJ2-3, with a weak D call TRBD2 (5 bases). V lost 3 bases to trimming and J lost 8 bases, with 9 bases between them. This CDR3 contains 12 residues. The CDR3 reads CASSFSGGTQYF. CDR3 sequence (DNA): TGTGCCAGCAGTTTTTCCGGAGGTACGCAGTATTTT.

The table lists this clonotype with many counts. The V call is TRBV28, the J call TRBJ1-2; tentative D call: TRBD1 (6 bases). CDR3 length: 15 residues. The germline CDR1 and CDR2 sequences are MDHEN and SYDVKM. V was pared by 2 bases and J by 6 bases, with 16 bases between. The CDR3 DNA is TGTGCCAGCAGTTTAATGAGTGGGACAACCCATGGCTACACCTTC. The encoded protein is CASSLMSGTTHGYTF.

The CDR3 nucleotides are TGCGCCAGCAGCCAAGATCCCGCGAGAGGCTACACCTTC. It specifies CASSQDPARGYTF. This sequence joins TRBV4-1 and TRBJ1-2, with D unresolved. Per germline, CDR1 MGHRA and CDR2 YSYEKL. The CDR3 is made up of 13 amino acids. V was trimmed by 0 bases and J by 8 bases, leaving 10 bases between them.